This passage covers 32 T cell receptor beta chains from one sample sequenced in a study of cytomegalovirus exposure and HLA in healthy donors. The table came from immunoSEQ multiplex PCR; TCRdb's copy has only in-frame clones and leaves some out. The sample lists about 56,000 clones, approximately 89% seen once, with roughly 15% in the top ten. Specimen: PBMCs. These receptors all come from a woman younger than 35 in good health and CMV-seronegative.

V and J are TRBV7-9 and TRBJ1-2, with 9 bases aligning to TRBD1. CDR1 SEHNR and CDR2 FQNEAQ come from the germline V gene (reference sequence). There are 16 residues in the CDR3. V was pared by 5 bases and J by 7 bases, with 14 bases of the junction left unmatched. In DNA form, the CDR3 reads TGTGCCAGCAGCCATACTCCTTGGACAGGGGATGGTGGCTACACCTTC. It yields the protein CASSHTPWTGDGGYTF.

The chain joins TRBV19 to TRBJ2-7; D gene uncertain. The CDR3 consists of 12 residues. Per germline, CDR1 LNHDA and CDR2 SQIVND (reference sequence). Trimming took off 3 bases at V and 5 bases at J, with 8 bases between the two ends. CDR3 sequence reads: CASSIGLDEQYF. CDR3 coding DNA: TGTGCCAGTAGTATCGGGTTGGACGAGCAGTACTTC.

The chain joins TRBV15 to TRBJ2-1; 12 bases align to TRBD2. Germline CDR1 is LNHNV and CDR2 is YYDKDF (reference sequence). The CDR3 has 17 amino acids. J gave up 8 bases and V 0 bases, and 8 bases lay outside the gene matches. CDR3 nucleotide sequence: TGTGCCACCAGCAGAGATCATGCTAGCGGGGGGGCCGATGAGCAGTTCTTC. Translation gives CATSRDHASGGADEQFF.

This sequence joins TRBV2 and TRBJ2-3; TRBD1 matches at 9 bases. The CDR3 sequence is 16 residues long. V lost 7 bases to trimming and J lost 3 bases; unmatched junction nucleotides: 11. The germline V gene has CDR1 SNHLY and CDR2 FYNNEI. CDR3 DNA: TGTGCCAGCAAATACACCGGGACAGGGTATACAGATACGCAGTATTTT. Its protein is CASKYTGTGYTDTQYF.

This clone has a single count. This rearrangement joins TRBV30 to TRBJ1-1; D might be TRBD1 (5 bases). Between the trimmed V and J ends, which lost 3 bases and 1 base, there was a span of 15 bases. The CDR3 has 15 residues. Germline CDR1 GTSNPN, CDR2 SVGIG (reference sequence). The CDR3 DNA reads TGTGCCTGGAGGGGGGGGTCCGATAGGAACACTGAAGCTTTCTTT. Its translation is CAWRGGSDRNTEAFF.

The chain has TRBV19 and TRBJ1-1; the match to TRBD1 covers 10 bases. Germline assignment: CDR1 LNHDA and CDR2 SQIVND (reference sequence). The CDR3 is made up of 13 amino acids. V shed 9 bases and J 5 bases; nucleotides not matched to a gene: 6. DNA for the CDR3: TGTGCCAGCAGACAGGGGGCAAGGACTGAAGCTTTCTTT. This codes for CASRQGARTEAFF.

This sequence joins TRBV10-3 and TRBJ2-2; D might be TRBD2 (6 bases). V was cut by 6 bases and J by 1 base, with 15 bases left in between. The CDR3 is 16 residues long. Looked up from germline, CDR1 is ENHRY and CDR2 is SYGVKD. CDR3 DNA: TGTGCCATCAGGACCGGGGCGGGAATGAACACCGGGGAGCTGTTTTTT. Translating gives CAIRTGAGMNTGELFF.

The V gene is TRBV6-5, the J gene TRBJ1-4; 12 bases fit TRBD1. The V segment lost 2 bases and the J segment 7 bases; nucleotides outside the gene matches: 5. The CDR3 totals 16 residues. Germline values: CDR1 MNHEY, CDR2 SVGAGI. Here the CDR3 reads CASSYRGQGASEKLFF. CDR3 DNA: TGTGCCAGCAGTTACCGGGGACAGGGGGCGAGTGAAAAACTGTTTTTT.

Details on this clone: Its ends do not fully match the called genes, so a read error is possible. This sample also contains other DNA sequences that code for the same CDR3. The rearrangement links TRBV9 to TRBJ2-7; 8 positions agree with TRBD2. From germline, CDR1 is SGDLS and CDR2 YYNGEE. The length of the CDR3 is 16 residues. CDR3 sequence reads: CASSVEPGLEAYEQYF. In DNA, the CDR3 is TGTGCCAGCAGCGTAGAACCGGGACTAGAGGCCTACGAGCAGTATTTC.

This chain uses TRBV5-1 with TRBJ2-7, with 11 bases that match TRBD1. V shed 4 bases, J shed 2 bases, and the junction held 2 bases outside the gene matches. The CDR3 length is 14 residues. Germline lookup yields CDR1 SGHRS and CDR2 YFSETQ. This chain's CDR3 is CASSRGQGAYEQYF. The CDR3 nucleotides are TGCGCCAGCAGCAGGGGACAGGGGGCCTACGAGCAGTACTTC.

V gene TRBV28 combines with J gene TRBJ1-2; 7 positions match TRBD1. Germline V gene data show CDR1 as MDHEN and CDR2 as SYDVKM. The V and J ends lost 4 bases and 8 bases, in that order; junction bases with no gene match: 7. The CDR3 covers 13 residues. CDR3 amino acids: CASSSEGAKGYTF. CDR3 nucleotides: TGTGCCAGCAGTTCGGAGGGGGCCAAGGGCTACACCTTC.

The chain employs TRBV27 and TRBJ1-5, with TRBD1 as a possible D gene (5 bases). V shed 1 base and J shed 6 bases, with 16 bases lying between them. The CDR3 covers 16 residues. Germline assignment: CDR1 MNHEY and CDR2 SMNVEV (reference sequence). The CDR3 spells CASSLYSREEGQPQHF. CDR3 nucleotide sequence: TGTGCCAGCAGTTTATATTCCAGGGAAGAAGGTCAGCCCCAGCATTTT.

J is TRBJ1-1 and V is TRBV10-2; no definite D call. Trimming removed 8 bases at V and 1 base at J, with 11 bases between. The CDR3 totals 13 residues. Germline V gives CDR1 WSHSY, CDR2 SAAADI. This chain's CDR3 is CASQTPRNTEAFF. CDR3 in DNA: TGCGCCAGCCAGACACCTCGGAACACTGAAGCTTTCTTT.

The CDR3 region is CASSSPFLVRGSLGETQYF. In DNA, the CDR3 is TGTGCCAGCAGTTCCCCGTTCTTGGTCAGGGGGTCCCTGGGAGAGACCCAGTACTTC. The rearrangement uses TRBV28 and TRBJ2-5, with 7 positions matching TRBD1. The junction had 21 bases not matched to a gene; V was cut back by 4 bases and J by 4 bases. The germline gives CDR1 MDHEN, CDR2 SYDVKM. The CDR3 runs to 19 residues.

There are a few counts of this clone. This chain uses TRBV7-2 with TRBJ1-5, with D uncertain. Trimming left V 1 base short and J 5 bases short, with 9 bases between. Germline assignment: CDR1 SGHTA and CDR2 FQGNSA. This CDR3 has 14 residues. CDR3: CASSLGVSYQPQHF. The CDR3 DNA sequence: TGTGCCAGCAGCTTAGGAGTGAGCTATCAGCCCCAGCATTTT. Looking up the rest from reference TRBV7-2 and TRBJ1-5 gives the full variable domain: GAGVSQSPSNKVTEKGKDVELRCDPISGHTALYWYRQSLGQGLEFLIYFQGNSAPDKSGLPSDRFSAERTGGSVSTLTIQRTQQEDSAVYLCASSLGVSYQPQHFGDGTRLSIL.

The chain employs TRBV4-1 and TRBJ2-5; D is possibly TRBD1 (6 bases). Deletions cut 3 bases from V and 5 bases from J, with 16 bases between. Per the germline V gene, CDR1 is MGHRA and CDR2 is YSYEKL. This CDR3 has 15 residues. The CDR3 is CASSQYGKRGETQYF. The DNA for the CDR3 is TGCGCCAGCAGCCAGTACGGGAAAAGGGGGGAGACCCAGTACTTC.

The chain's CDR3 is CASSQVGQGNSPLHF. Written as DNA, the CDR3 is TGCGCCAGCAGCCAAGTGGGACAGGGAAATTCACCCCTCCACTTT. The genes are TRBV4-1 and TRBJ1-6; 9 nucleotides line up with TRBD1. This CDR3 contains 15 residues. V shed 1 base and J 7 bases; nucleotides not matched to a gene: 2. CDR1 is MGHRA, CDR2 YSYEKL, per germline.

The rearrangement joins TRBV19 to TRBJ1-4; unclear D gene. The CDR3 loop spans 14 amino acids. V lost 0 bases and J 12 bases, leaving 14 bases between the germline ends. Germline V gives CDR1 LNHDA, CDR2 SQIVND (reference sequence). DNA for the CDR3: TGTGCCAGTAGTATAGATGTGATCGCGGCTCAACTGTTTTTT. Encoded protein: CASSIDVIAAQLFF.

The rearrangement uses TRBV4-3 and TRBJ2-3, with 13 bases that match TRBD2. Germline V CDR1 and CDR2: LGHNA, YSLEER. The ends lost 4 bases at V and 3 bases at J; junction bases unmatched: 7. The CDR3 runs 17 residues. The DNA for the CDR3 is TGCGCCAGCAGCCCACTACTAGCGGGAGGGCCGACAGATACGCAGTATTTT. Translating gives CASSPLLAGGPTDTQYF.

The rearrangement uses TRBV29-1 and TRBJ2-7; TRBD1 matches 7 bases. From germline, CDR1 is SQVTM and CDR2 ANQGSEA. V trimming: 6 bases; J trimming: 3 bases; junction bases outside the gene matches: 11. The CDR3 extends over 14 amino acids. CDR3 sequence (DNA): TGCAGCGTCTACTTCCGGGACAGCAACTACGAGCAGTACTTC. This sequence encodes CSVYFRDSNYEQYF.

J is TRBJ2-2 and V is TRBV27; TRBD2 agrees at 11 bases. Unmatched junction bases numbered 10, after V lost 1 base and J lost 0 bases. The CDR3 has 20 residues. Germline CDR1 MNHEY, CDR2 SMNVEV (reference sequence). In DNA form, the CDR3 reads TGTGCCAGCAGTTTATTAGGGCTAGCGGGGGGAGCCGCGAACACCGGGGAGCTGTTTTTT. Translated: CASSLLGLAGGAANTGELFF.

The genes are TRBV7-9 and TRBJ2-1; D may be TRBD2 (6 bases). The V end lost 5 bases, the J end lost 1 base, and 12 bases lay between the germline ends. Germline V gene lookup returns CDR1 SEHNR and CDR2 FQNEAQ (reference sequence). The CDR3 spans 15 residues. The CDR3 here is CASSPGLSSYNEQFF. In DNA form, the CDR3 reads TGTGCCAGCAGCCCGGGACTGAGTTCCTACAATGAGCAGTTCTTC.

DNA for the CDR3: TGTGCCAGCAGCTTACAGGGTTTTGGAGATACGCAGTATTTT. It is translated as CASSLQGFGDTQYF. The V call is TRBV13, the J call TRBJ2-3, with D tentatively TRBD1 (5 bases). The CDR3 runs 14 residues. Germline lookup yields CDR1 PRHDT and CDR2 FYEKMQ (reference sequence). Trimming took 2 bases from V and 5 from J, leaving 11 bases between them.

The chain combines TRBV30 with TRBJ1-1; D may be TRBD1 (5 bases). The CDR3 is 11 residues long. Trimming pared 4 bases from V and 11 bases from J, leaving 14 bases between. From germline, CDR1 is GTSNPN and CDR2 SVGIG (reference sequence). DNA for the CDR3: TGTGCCTGGAACCAAGGCCGGGGGGCTTTCTTT. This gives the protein CAWNQGRGAFF.

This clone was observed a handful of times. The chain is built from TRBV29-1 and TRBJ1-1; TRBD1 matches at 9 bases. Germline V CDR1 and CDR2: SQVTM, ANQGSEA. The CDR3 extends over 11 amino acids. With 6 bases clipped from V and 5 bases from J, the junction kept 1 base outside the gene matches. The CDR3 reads CSVDRGTEAFF. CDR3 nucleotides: TGCAGCGTCGACAGGGGGACTGAAGCTTTCTTT.

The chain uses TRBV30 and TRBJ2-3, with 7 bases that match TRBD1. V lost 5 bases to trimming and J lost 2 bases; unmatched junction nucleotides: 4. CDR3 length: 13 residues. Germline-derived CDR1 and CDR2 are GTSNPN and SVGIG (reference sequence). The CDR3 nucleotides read TGTGCCTGGGGACAGGCTCTCACAGATACGCAGTATTTT. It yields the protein CAWGQALTDTQYF. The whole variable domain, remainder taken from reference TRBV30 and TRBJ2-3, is SQTIHQWPATLVQPVGSPLSLECTVEGTSNPNLYWYRQAAGRGLQLLFYSVGIGQISSEVPQNLSASRPQDRQFILSSKKLLLSDSGFYLCAWGQALTDTQYFGPGTRLTVL.

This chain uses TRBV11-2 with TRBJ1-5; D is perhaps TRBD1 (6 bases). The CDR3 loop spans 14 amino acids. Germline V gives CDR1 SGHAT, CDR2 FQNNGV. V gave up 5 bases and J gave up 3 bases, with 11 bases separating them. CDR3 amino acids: CASSQGTPNQPQHF. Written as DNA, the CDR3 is TGTGCCAGCAGCCAGGGGACACCCAATCAGCCCCAGCATTTT.

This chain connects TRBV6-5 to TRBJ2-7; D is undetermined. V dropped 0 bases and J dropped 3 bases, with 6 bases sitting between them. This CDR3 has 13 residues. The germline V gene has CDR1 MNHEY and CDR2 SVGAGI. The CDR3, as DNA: TGTGCCAGCAGTTACTCTAACAACTACGAGCAGTACTTC. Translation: CASSYSNNYEQYF.

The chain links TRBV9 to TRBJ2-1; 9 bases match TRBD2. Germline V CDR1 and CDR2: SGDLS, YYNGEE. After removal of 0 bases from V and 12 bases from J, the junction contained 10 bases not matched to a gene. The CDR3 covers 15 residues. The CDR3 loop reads CASSVDGSGRLRQFF. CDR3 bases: TGTGCCAGCAGCGTAGACGGTAGCGGGAGATTACGGCAGTTCTTC.

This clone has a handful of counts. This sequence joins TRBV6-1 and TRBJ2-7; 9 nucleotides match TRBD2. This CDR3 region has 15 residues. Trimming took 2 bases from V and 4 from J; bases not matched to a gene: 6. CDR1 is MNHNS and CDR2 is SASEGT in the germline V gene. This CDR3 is CASSENSGSMYEQYF. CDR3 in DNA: TGTGCCAGCAGTGAAAATAGCGGGAGTATGTACGAGCAGTACTTC.

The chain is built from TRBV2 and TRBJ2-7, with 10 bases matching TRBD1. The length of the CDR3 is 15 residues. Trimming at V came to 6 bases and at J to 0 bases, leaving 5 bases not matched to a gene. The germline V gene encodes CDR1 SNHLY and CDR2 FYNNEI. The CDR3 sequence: CASRGQGISSYEQYF. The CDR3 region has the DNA TGTGCCAGCAGGGGACAGGGGATTAGCTCCTACGAGCAGTACTTC.

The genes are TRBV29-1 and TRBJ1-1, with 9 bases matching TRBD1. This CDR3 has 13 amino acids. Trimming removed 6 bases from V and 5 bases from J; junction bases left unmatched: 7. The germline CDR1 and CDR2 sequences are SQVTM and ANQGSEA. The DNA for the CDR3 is TGCAGCGTCGAGGACAGGGGAAGTACTGAAGCTTTCTTT. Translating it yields CSVEDRGSTEAFF.